This TCR beta chain was captured by sequencing in a study of identical twins. Study observations and caveats: Models came in too low on out-of-frame TCR alpha sharing in monozygotic twins.

Germline values: CDR1 SGHRS, CDR2 YFSETQ. V lost 5 bases and J lost 2, with 7 bases in between. This CDR3 region has 12 residues. This clonotype has just a few counts. Its antigen is unidentified. Each CDR3 protein gets one entry after TCRdb re-called the 5' RACE reads with MiXCR. Of 450,000 or so distinct CDR3 sequences listed, around a sixth are singletons. This receptor was obtained from a man between 45 and 60 years old in good health. V and J are TRBV5-1 and TRBJ2-5, with D unclear. Input material: naive T cells sorted from blood. CDR3 loop: CASSVQQETQYF. The CDR3 DNA follows: TGCGCCAGCAGTGTACAGCAAGAGACCCAGTACTTC.